This TCR beta chain emerged from a study of blood T cell repertoires in COVID-19. The wider study: Samples came from the United States, Italy and Spain, spanning acute and convalescent COVID-19. PBMCs, B-cell-depleted T cells, or T cells were the source of the cDNA or gDNA that made up the material.

The CDR3 is 15 amino acids. The germline V and J ends were trimmed by 3 bases and 9 bases, with 20 bases remaining between them. The germline V gene has CDR1 SGHAT and CDR2 FQNNGV. TCRdb's copy holds only in-frame clones and misses some; the assay was immunoSEQ multiplex PCR. This sample has fewer than 350,000 clones, with around nine tenths found just once. The participants were between roughly 18 and 89 years old and came from under 25 US areas. Cohorts were based on clinical histories the participants reported. The chain links TRBV11-2 to TRBJ2-5, with D perhaps TRBD2 (5 bases). Sequencing input: PBMCs or T cells enriched from blood (not recorded which). The sequence came from a woman between 40 and 55 years old who had recovered from COVID-19. The CDR3 coding sequence is TGTGCCAGCAGCTTGAGCGGAGCCCCGACGTTGGCCCAGTACTTC. Amino acid sequence: CASSLSGAPTLAQYF.